These T cell receptor beta chains were read from a single sample in a study of CD4 T cells in relation to SARS-CoV-2 and coronaviruses. Repertoires were generated with immunoSEQ multiplex PCR, while TCRdb's copy carries only in-frame clones and drops some. The sample has about 55,000 clones, 86% seen once. What was sequenced was memory CD4+ T cells from PBMCs. The source of these receptors is a human donor in good health. Each CDR3 is given with its conserved first and last residue. A D gene is named only where the DNA matches it firmly. Size is stated for part of the rows, as once, few or many counts, or as a class when the clone is expanded.

V gene,clone size,D gene,J gene,CDR3 protein,CDR3 DNA
TRBV18,.,.,TRBJ2-7,CASSPPLGQGSSYEQYF,TGTGCCAGCTCACCACCGCTCGGTCAGGGCAGCTCCTACGAGCAGTACTTC
TRBV6-5,.,.,TRBJ2-5,CASSRTGQGETQYF,TGTGCCAGCAGTCGCACCGGTCAAGGAGAGACCCAGTACTTC
TRBV5-4,.,.,TRBJ2-4,CASSLWQGSDIQYF,TGTGCCAGCAGCTTGTGGCAGGGGAGCGACATTCAGTACTTC
TRBV7-2,.,TRBD2,TRBJ2-1,CASTLAGRVRHKQFF,TGTGCCAGCACCCTAGCGGGCAGGGTAAGGCATAAGCAGTTCTTC
TRBV3-1/TRBV3-2,.,.,TRBJ1-1,CASSRRQGHNTEAFF,TGTGCCAGCAGCCGCCGGCAGGGTCATAACACTGAAGCTTTCTTT
TRBV3-1/TRBV3-2,.,TRBD2,TRBJ2-3,CASSRGTGTSGKDTQYF,TGTGCCAGCAGCCGGGGAACCGGGACTAGCGGGAAAGATACGCAGTATTTT
TRBV6-5,.,.,TRBJ2-7,CASKTPQGSPYEQYF,TGTGCCAGCAAAACCCCTCAGGGGTCCCCCTACGAGCAGTACTTC
TRBV9,.,TRBD2,TRBJ2-5,CASSVGSLDGRERRETQYF,TGTGCCAGCAGCGTAGGATCCCTCGACGGGCGGGAGAGGCGGGAGACCCAGTACTTC
TRBV5-4,.,.,TRBJ2-7,CASSLSGAPAYEQYF,TGTGCCAGCAGCTTGTCGGGGGCTCCAGCCTACGAGCAGTACTTC
TRBV10-1,.,.,TRBJ2-6,CASSGQASGANVLTF,TGCGCCAGCAGTGGCCAGGCCTCTGGGGCCAACGTCCTGACTTTC
TRBV12-3/TRBV12-4,.,.,TRBJ1-5,CASSLAGNQPQHF,TGTGCCAGCAGTTTAGCGGGCAATCAGCCCCAGCATTTT
TRBV28,.,TRBD1,TRBJ1-5,CASSLGPGTVGRPQHF,TGTGCCAGCAGTTTAGGCCCGGGGACAGTCGGACGGCCCCAGCATTTT
TRBV19,.,.,TRBJ2-5,CASSSRDAHGETQYF,TGTGCCAGTAGTAGCCGGGACGCACACGGGGAGACCCAGTACTTC
TRBV15,.,TRBD1,TRBJ1-5,CATTPRTGRQNQPQHF,TGTGCCACCACCCCTCGGACAGGCAGACAAAATCAGCCCCAGCATTTT
TRBV5-1,.,TRBD1,TRBJ2-3,CASSLRSGGEIYTQYF,TGCGCCAGCAGCTTGCGGTCAGGGGGCGAGATTTATACGCAGTATTTT
TRBV19,.,TRBD2,TRBJ2-1,CASLGTSGTISYNEQFF,TGTGCCAGCCTTGGGACTAGCGGGACCATCTCCTACAATGAGCAGTTCTTC
TRBV11-2,.,.,TRBJ2-3,CASSRTSRGDTQYF,TGTGCCAGCAGCCGCACTAGCCGTGGCGATACGCAGTATTTT
TRBV27,.,TRBD1,TRBJ1-5,CASSPYLTGGYSNQPQHF,TGTGCCAGCAGTCCCTATCTCACAGGGGGCTATAGCAATCAGCCCCAGCATTTT
TRBV2,.,TRBD1,TRBJ1-5,CASRGDRGVQPQHF,TGTGCCAGCAGGGGGGACAGGGGTGTCCAGCCCCAGCATTTT
TRBV2,once,TRBD2,TRBJ2-1,CASQPLPASGVGGGNEQFF,TGTGCCAGCCAGCCTCTCCCGGCTAGCGGGGTGGGGGGGGGCAATGAGCAGTTCTTC
TRBV28,.,.,TRBJ1-1,CASSKPSGNTEAFF,TGTGCCAGCAGTAAACCCTCAGGGAACACTGAAGCTTTCTTT
TRBV29-1,.,.,TRBJ2-3,CSVLPAGPSTDTQYF,TGCAGCGTTCTCCCGGCGGGACCTAGCACAGATACGCAGTATTTT
TRBV6-1,.,.,TRBJ2-4,CASSELTSGAAKNIQYF,TGTGCCAGCAGTGAACTGACTTCAGGGGCGGCCAAAAACATTCAGTACTTC
TRBV9,.,TRBD1,TRBJ2-3,CASSVDNTGEFSTDTQYF,TGTGCCAGCAGCGTAGATAACACAGGGGAGTTTAGCACAGATACGCAGTATTTT
TRBV19,.,.,TRBJ2-4,CASSIGVTSKNIQYF,TGTGCCAGTAGTATCGGAGTAACATCCAAAAACATTCAGTACTTC
TRBV2,.,TRBD1,TRBJ1-5,CASGQDRGRRNQPQHF,TGTGCCAGCGGTCAGGACAGGGGGCGTCGGAATCAGCCCCAGCATTTT
TRBV3-1/TRBV3-2,.,TRBD2,TRBJ2-5,CASSRQTSGRETQYF,TGTGCCAGCAGCCGACAGACTAGCGGTAGAGAGACCCAGTACTTC
TRBV27,.,.,TRBJ1-1,CASSLSGSGNTEAFF,TGTGCCAGCAGTTTATCGGGCAGTGGGAACACTGAAGCTTTCTTT
TRBV28,.,TRBD1,TRBJ2-6,CASRLGQGYSGANVLTF,TGTGCCAGCAGGCTAGGACAGGGTTACTCCGGGGCCAACGTCCTGACTTTC
TRBV14,.,.,TRBJ2-3,CASSPAQRFTDTQYF,TGTGCCAGCAGCCCCGCCCAGAGATTCACAGATACGCAGTATTTT
TRBV5-1,few,.,TRBJ1-5,CASSLNPASNQPQHF,TGCGCCAGCAGCTTGAACCCTGCGAGTAATCAGCCCCAGCATTTT